Listed here are 30 T cell receptor beta chains from one sample, sequenced in a study of PD-1 blockade in mismatch repair-deficient tumors (dated by TCRdb to about 2017). Library prep was done by the immunoSEQ multiplex PCR assay. TCRdb re-hosts the immuneACCESS table, in-frame sequences only. Its copies lack some clones; in the studies checked, an unresolved V gene accounts for under half of them, and the cause for the rest is not known. In this sample the table shows some 100,000 clones, 82% of which occur a single time. Around 6.5% of the sample rests with the top ten. Source: peripheral blood, taken roughly eight months after starting pembrolizumab. Receptors originate from an adult with mismatch repair-deficient cancer.

This clone is a singleton in its sample. The sample contains more than one DNA sequence encoding this CDR3. The chain has TRBV19 and TRBJ2-7; TRBD2 matches 7 bases. Germline values: CDR1 LNHDA, CDR2 SQIVND (reference sequence). There are 15 residues in the CDR3. V was clipped by 1 base and J by 2 bases; unmatched bases: 5. This CDR3 reads CASSIAASGTYEQYF. Written as DNA, the CDR3 is TGTGCCAGTAGTATAGCAGCTAGCGGAACCTACGAGCAGTACTTC.

This chain uses TRBV7-9 with TRBJ2-5; TRBD2 agrees at 9 bases. The CDR3 spans 16 residues. In germline, CDR1 is SEHNR, CDR2 FQNEAQ (reference sequence). V dropped 3 bases and J dropped 0; count of bases not matched to a gene: 5. CDR3 loop: CASSFPLAGNQETQYF. The CDR3 nucleotides are TGTGCCAGCAGCTTCCCGCTAGCGGGGAACCAAGAGACCCAGTACTTC. The variable domain in full, completed from reference TRBV7-9 and TRBJ2-5, reads DTGVSQNPRHKITKRGQNVTFRCDPISEHNRLYWYRQTLGQGPEFLTYFQNEAQLEKSRLLSDRFSAERPKGSFSTLEIQRTEQGDSAMYLCASSFPLAGNQETQYFGPGTRLLVL.

The rearrangement uses TRBV9 and TRBJ2-1; possibly TRBD1 or TRBD2 for D (5 bases each). Germline CDR1 SGDLS, CDR2 YYNGEE. V was cut by 4 bases and J by 8 bases, with 19 bases left in between. The CDR3 length is 15 residues. DNA of the CDR3: TGTGCCAGCAGCCTCCAAGGGGAGAGCCTCGATGAGCAGTTCTTC. It encodes CASSLQGESLDEQFF. Based on the CDR3 plus reference TRBV9 and TRBJ2-1, the full variable domain is DSGVTQTPKHLITATGQRVTLRCSPRSGDLSVYWYQQSLDQGLQFLIQYYNGEERAKGNILERFSAQQFPDLHSELNLSSLELGDSALYFCASSLQGESLDEQFFGPGTRLTVL.

The chain combines TRBV10-3 with TRBJ2-7, with TRBD1 identical over 8 bases. The germline V gene encodes CDR1 ENHRY and CDR2 SYGVKD. The CDR3 runs to 15 residues. V lost 3 bases and J lost 3; bases outside the gene matches: 7. The CDR3 spells CAISDLDRENYEQYF. The CDR3 DNA reads as TGTGCCATCAGTGATCTGGACAGGGAAAACTACGAGCAGTACTTC.

The rearrangement links TRBV7-2 to TRBJ2-5; D is perhaps TRBD1 (5 bases). The ends were cut back, 4 bases at V and 1 base at J, with 19 bases in the middle. Per germline, CDR1 SGHTA and CDR2 FQGNSA. The CDR3 totals 17 residues. The CDR3 region is CASSSPRSQTAQETQYF. CDR3 nucleotide sequence: TGTGCCAGCAGCTCTCCTAGATCGCAGACAGCCCAAGAGACCCAGTACTTC.

The rearrangement joins TRBV28 to TRBJ2-1; no clear D gene. The CDR3 has 13 residues. V shed 10 bases and J shed 5 bases, with 15 bases lying between them. CDR1 and CDR2 from the germline V gene are MDHEN and SYDVKM. The CDR3 is CATTPDGDNEQFF. The DNA of the CDR3 is TGTGCCACAACCCCGGACGGCGACAATGAGCAGTTCTTC. The full variable domain, in which reference TRBV28 and TRBJ2-1 provide the parts outside the CDR3, is DVKVTQSSRYLVKRTGEKVFLECVQDMDHENMFWYRQDPGLGLRLIYFSYDVKMKEKGDIPEGYSVSREKKERFSLILESASTNQTSMYLCATTPDGDNEQFFGPGTRLTVL.

The chain has TRBV7-2 and TRBJ2-7; D call uncertain. This CDR3 contains 13 residues. Trimming took 1 base from V and 8 from J, leaving 12 bases between them. Germline V gene data show CDR1 as SGHTA and CDR2 as FQGNSA. CDR3 sequence: CASSLGSLVQQYF. The CDR3 DNA is TGTGCCAGCAGCTTAGGGAGCCTGGTGCAGCAGTACTTC. Using reference TRBV7-2 and TRBJ2-7 for the parts outside the CDR3, the full variable domain is GAGVSQSPSNKVTEKGKDVELRCDPISGHTALYWYRQSLGQGLEFLIYFQGNSAPDKSGLPSDRFSAERTGGSVSTLTIQRTQQEDSAVYLCASSLGSLVQQYFGPGTRLTVT.

This clone was detected a few times. V usage is TRBV11-1 and J usage is TRBJ2-3; TRBD2 aligns across 9 bases. CDR1 and CDR2 from the germline V gene are SGHAT and FQDESV (reference sequence). The CDR3 spans 16 residues. Trimming cost V 8 bases and J 3 bases; bases outside gene matches: 12. The CDR3 loop is CASALSLAGVTDTQYF. The CDR3 DNA reads TGTGCCAGCGCCCTTTCTTTAGCGGGAGTGACAGATACGCAGTATTTT.

This clone came up once. V and J are TRBV27 and TRBJ2-7, with D perhaps being TRBD1 or TRBD2 (5 bases each). The CDR3 consists of 13 residues. V was cut by 6 bases and J by 2 bases, with 11 bases left in between. Germline CDR1 reads MNHEY; CDR2 reads SMNVEV (reference sequence). The chain's CDR3 is CASREDIAYEQYF. CDR3 DNA: TGTGCCAGCAGGGAGGACATTGCCTACGAGCAGTACTTC.

V usage is TRBV4-2 and J usage is TRBJ2-3, with D possibly being TRBD1 (6 bases). CDR3 length: 16 amino acids. Per germline, CDR1 LGHNA and CDR2 YNFKEQ. V was clipped by 0 bases and J by 5 bases, with 15 bases between them. CDR3 DNA sequence: TGTGCCAGCAGCCAAGAATTGGGGGCGCTTATAGATACGCAGTATTTT. Its translation: CASSQELGALIDTQYF.

This chain links TRBV7-9 with TRBJ2-1; D may correspond to TRBD1 or TRBD2 (5 bases each). Germline CDR1 SEHNR, CDR2 FQNEAQ (reference sequence). The CDR3 sequence is 14 residues long. Trimming stripped 5 bases from V and 10 bases from J, with 18 bases between. As DNA, the CDR3 is TGTGCCAGCAGCCTAGGGGTTTTAGCGCCCGAGCAGTTCTTC. The encoded protein is CASSLGVLAPEQFF.

The chain recombines TRBV13 with TRBJ2-1; 8 bases match TRBD2. The CDR3 has 16 residues. Germline trimming cut 4 bases from V and 5 bases from J; bases unmatched to any gene: 10. The germline CDR1 and CDR2 sequences are PRHDT and FYEKMQ (reference sequence). The CDR3 reads CASSSYRTSQNNEQFF. The DNA of the CDR3 is TGTGCCAGCAGCTCCTACAGGACTAGCCAAAACAATGAGCAGTTCTTC.

This clone has more than one count but fewer than ten. V gene TRBV19 combines with J gene TRBJ1-1; maybe TRBD1 (5 bases). V was cut by 7 bases and J by 1 base, with 10 bases left in between. The CDR3 runs to 13 residues. Germline V gives CDR1 LNHDA, CDR2 SQIVND (reference sequence). CDR3 protein: CASKGRENTEAFF. The CDR3 DNA is TGTGCCAGTAAGGGCAGGGAGAACACTGAAGCTTTCTTT.

The genes are TRBV7-2 and TRBJ2-3, with TRBD1 identical over 7 bases. V lost 3 bases and J lost 5; bases outside the gene matches: 14. The CDR3 consists of 17 residues. CDR1 SGHTA and CDR2 FQGNSA come from the germline V gene. This chain's CDR3 is CASSLGWGSSGGDTQYF. In nucleotides, the CDR3 is TGTGCCAGCAGCTTGGGATGGGGGAGTTCAGGGGGAGATACGCAGTATTTT.

The sample holds a few counts of this clone. This CDR3 is CASSQDSRRVEQYF. The CDR3 nucleotides are TGCGCCAGCAGCCAAGACTCCAGGAGGGTCGAGCAGTACTTC. V usage is TRBV4-1 and J usage is TRBJ2-7, with D tentatively TRBD2 (6 bases). The CDR3 totals 14 residues. Deletions cut 0 bases from V and 6 bases from J, with 12 bases between. CDR1 MGHRA and CDR2 YSYEKL come from the germline V gene.

V usage is TRBV6-6 and J usage is TRBJ1-1, with D uncertain. The germline V gene has CDR1 MNHNY and CDR2 SVGAGI (reference sequence). V was shortened by 4 bases and J by 0 bases, with 9 bases between the two germline ends. The CDR3 spans 14 residues. CDR3 protein: CASSSELLNTEAFF. In nucleotides, the CDR3 is TGTGCCAGCAGTTCCGAGCTATTGAACACTGAAGCTTTCTTT.

The genes are TRBV5-4 and TRBJ1-1; no clear D. Germline-derived CDR1 and CDR2 are SGHNT and YYREEE (reference sequence). The germline V and J ends were trimmed by 0 bases and 1 base, with 7 bases remaining between them. The CDR3 contains 14 residues. The DNA of the CDR3 is TGTGCCAGCAGCTTGGTCAATACGAACACTGAAGCTTTCTTT. Translated: CASSLVNTNTEAFF.

DNA of the CDR3: TGTGCCAGCAGGGTACTTCCGGGACGGGGCGAGCAGTTCTTC. Protein sequence: CASRVLPGRGEQFF. This chain joins TRBV7-3 and TRBJ2-1; D might be TRBD1 or TRBD2, each matching 5 bases. CDR1 is SGHTA, CDR2 FQGTGA, per germline. This CDR3 is built from 14 residues. V was shortened by 6 bases and J by 10 bases, with 19 bases between the two germline ends.

On this clone itself: Other DNA variants within this sample encode the same CDR3. The chain recombines TRBV9 with TRBJ2-1; D possibly matches TRBD1 or TRBD2 (5 bases each). CDR3 length: 15 residues. Germline CDR1 is SGDLS and CDR2 is YYNGEE. The V and J ends lost 4 bases and 1 base respectively, with 12 bases between them. CDR3 sequence: CASSSSGSSYNEQFF. The CDR3 nucleotides are TGTGCCAGCAGCTCTTCAGGGAGTTCCTACAATGAGCAGTTCTTC.

V gene TRBV6-5 combines with J gene TRBJ1-5; a weak D match, TRBD1 (6 bases). The germline CDR1 and CDR2 sequences are MNHEY and SVGAGI. The V end lost 2 bases, the J end lost 7 bases, and 12 bases lay between the germline ends. The CDR3 has 14 amino acids. The CDR3 DNA reads as TGTGCCAGCAGTTACGACAGGACTCGACAGCCCCAGCATTTT. It codes for CASSYDRTRQPQHF.

The V and J genes are TRBV28 and TRBJ2-1, with TRBD2 matching over 7 bases. The CDR3 contains 14 residues. Germline V gives CDR1 MDHEN, CDR2 SYDVKM. With V trimmed by 6 bases and J by 5 bases, 7 bases remained unmatched. CDR3 bases: TGTGCCAGCAGGGCGGCGGGAGTTAACAATGAGCAGTTCTTC. Its translation is CASRAAGVNNEQFF.

This clone has a handful of counts. V and J are TRBV19 and TRBJ2-7, with 13 bases identical to TRBD2. The CDR3 loop spans 13 amino acids. Germline CDR1 reads LNHDA; CDR2 reads SQIVND (reference sequence). V lost 4 bases to trimming and J lost 7 bases; unmatched junction nucleotides: 1. The CDR3 DNA reads TGTGCCAGTAGTAGGACTAGCGGGAGTGAGCAGTACTTC. Amino acids: CASSRTSGSEQYF.

Only one count was recorded for this clone. V is TRBV27 and J is TRBJ1-2, with 9 bases that match TRBD1. CDR1 is MNHEY and CDR2 is SMNVEV in the germline V gene (reference sequence). Trimming removed 2 bases from V and 4 bases from J; junction bases left unmatched: 5. The CDR3 sequence is 15 residues long. CDR3 residues: CASSLRGTGRYGYTF. The CDR3, as DNA: TGTGCCAGCAGTTTACGGGGGACAGGGCGCTATGGCTACACCTTC.

A word on this clone: The identical CDR3 is also encoded by other nucleotide sequences in the sample. The CDR3 spells CASSYSGGTDTQYF. In DNA, the CDR3 is TGTGCCAGCAGTTACTCTGGGGGCACAGATACGCAGTATTTT. The chain links TRBV6-6 to TRBJ2-3, with D unclear. V lost 0 bases, J lost 1 base, and 5 bases lay in between. The CDR3 length is 14 residues. Per the germline V gene, CDR1 is MNHNY and CDR2 is SVGAGI (reference sequence).

This clone was seen a handful of times. This chain connects TRBV30 to TRBJ2-7, with D possibly TRBD2 on 6 matching bases. This CDR3 is built from 14 residues. The germline gives CDR1 GTSNPN, CDR2 SVGIG (reference sequence). Trimming shortened V by 0 bases and J by 2 bases, and 11 bases separated the two germline ends. The CDR3 DNA reads as TGTGCCTGGAGTGTAACCAGGACTACCTACGAGCAGTACTTC. Translation: CAWSVTRTTYEQYF.

This clone has just one count. V gene TRBV9 combines with J gene TRBJ2-2; D gene uncertain. This CDR3 contains 13 residues. The V gene lost 0 bases and the J gene lost 1 base, with 1 base spanning the gap. Germline V CDR1 and CDR2: SGDLS, YYNGEE. In nucleotides, the CDR3 is TGTGCCAGCAGCGTAGGGAACACCGGGGAGCTGTTTTTT. This sequence encodes CASSVGNTGELFF.

CDR3 sequence reads: CASNPGVNTEAFF. CDR3 DNA sequence: TGTGCCAGCAATCCAGGAGTGAACACTGAAGCTTTCTTT. The rearrangement joins TRBV6-5 to TRBJ1-1; no reliable D call. This CDR3 spans 13 amino acids. Germline V gene data show CDR1 as MNHEY and CDR2 as SVGAGI. V was pared by 7 bases and J by 0 bases, with 9 bases between.

This clone was detected only once. This chain links TRBV21-1 with TRBJ2-7. TRBV21-1 is described as a pseudogene. The CDR3 extends over 16 amino acids. CDR3 DNA: TGTGCCAGCAGCAAAGGAGGTGGGGTCCCCTCCTACGAGCAGTACTTC. Translation gives CASSKGGGVPSYEQYF.

This chain's CDR3 is CASSRGEYNEQFF. CDR3 coding DNA: TGTGCCAGCAGCCGAGGAGAATACAATGAGCAGTTCTTC. V usage is TRBV4-2 and J usage is TRBJ2-1; D is ambiguous. The length of the CDR3 is 13 residues. Germline CDR1 LGHNA, CDR2 YNFKEQ. Trimming shortened V by 4 bases and J by 4 bases, and 8 bases separated the two germline ends.

The rearrangement links TRBV2 to TRBJ1-5; D uncertain. The length of the CDR3 is 15 residues. Germline V gene lookup returns CDR1 SNHLY and CDR2 FYNNEI. Trimming pared 5 bases from V and 0 bases from J, leaving 11 bases between. CDR3: CASSYTLVSNQPQHF. The CDR3 DNA reads as TGTGCCAGCAGTTATACATTGGTTAGCAATCAGCCCCAGCATTTT.